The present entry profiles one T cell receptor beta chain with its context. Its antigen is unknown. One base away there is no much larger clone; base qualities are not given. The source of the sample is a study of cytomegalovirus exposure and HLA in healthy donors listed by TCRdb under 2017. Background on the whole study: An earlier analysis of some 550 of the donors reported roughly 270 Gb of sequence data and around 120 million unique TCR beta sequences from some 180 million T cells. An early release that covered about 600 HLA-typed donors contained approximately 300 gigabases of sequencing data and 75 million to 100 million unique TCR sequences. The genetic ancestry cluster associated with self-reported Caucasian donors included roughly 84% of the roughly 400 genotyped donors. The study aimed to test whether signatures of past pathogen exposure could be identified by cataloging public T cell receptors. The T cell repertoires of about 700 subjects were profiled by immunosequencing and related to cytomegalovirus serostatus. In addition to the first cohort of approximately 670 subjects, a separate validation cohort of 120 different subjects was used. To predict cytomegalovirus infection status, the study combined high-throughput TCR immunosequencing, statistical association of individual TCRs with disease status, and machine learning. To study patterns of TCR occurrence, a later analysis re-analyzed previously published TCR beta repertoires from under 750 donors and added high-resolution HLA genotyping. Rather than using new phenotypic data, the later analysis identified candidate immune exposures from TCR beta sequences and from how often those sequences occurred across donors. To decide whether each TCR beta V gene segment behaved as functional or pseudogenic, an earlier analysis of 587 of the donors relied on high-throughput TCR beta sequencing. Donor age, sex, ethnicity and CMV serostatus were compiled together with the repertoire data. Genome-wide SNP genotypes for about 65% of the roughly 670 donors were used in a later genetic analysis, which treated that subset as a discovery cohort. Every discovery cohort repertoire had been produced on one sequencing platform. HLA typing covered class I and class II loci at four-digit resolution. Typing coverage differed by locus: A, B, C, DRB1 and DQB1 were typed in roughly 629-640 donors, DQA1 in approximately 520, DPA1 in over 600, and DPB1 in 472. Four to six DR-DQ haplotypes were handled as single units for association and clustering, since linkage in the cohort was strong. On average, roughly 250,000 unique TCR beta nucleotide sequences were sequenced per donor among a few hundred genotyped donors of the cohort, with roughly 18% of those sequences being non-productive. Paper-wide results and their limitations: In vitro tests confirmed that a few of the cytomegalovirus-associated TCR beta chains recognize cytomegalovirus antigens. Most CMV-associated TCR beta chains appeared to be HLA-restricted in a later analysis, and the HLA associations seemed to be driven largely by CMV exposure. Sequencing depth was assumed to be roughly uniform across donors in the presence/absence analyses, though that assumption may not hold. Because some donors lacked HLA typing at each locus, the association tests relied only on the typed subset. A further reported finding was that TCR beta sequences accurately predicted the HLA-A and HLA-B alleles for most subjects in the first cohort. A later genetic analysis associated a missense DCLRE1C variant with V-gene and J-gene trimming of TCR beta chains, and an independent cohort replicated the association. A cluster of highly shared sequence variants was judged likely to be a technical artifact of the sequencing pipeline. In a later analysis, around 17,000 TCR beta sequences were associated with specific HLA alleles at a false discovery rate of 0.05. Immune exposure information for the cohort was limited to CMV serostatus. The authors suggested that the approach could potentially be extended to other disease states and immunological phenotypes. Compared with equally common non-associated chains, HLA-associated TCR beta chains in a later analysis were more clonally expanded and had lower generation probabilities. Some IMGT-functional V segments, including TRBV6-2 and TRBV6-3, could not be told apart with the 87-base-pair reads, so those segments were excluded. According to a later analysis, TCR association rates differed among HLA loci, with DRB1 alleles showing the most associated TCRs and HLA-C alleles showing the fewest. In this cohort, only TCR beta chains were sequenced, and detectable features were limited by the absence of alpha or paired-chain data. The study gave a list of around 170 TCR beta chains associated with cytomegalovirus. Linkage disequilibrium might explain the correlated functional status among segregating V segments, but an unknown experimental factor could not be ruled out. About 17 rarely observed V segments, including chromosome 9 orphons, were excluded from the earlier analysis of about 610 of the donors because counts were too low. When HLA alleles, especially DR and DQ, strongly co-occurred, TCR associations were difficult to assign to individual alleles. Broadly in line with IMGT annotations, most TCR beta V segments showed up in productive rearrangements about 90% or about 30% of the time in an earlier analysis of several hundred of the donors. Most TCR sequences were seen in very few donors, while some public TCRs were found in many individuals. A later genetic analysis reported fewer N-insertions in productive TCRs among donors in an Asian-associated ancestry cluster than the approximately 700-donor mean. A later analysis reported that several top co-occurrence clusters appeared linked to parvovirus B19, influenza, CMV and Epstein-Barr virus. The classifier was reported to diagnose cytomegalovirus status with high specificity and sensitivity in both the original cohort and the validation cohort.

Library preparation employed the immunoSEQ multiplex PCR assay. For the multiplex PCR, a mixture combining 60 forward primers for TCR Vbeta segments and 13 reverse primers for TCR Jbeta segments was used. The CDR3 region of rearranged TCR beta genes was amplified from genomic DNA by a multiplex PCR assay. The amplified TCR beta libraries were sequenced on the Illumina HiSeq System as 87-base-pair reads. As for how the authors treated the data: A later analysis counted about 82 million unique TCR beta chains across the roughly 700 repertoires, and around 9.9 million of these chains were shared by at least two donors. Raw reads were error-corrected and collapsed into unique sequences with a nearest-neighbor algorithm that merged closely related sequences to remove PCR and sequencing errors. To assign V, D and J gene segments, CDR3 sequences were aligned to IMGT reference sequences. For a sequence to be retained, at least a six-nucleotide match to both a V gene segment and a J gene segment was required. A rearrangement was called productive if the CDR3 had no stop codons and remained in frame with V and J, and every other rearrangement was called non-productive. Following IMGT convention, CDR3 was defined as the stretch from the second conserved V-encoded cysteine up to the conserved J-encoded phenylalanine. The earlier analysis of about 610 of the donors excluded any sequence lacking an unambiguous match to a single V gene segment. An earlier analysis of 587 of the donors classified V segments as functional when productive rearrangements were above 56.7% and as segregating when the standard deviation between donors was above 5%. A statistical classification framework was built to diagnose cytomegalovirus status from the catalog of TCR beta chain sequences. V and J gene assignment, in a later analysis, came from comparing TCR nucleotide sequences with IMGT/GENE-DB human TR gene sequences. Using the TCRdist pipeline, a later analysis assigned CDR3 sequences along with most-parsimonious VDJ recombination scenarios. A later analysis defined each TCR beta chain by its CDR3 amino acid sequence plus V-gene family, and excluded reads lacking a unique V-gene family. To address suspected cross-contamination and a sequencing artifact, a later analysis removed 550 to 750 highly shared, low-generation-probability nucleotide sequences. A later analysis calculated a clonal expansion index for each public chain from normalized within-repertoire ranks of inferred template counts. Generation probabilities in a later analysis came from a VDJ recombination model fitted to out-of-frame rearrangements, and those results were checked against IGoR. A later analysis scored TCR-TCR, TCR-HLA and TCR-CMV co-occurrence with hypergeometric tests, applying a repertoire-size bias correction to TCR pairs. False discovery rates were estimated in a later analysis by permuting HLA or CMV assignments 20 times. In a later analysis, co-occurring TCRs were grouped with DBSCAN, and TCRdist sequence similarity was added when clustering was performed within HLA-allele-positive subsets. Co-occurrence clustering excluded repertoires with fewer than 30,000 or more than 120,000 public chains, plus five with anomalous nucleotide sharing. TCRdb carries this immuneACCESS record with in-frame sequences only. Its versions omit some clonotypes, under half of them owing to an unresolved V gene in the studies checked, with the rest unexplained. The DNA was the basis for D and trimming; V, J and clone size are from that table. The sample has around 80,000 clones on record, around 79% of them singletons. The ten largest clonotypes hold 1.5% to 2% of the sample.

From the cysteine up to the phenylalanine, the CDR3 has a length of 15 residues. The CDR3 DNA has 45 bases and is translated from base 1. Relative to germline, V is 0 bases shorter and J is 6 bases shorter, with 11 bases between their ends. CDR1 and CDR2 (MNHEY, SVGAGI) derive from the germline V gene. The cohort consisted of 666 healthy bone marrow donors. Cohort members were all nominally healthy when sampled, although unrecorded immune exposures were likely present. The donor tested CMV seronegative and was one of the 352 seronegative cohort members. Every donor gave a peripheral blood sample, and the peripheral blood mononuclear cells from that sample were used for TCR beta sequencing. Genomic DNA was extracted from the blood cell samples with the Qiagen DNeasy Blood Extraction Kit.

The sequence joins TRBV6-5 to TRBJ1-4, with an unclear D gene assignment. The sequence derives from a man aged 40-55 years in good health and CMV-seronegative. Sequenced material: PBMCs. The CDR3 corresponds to CASSYSIAMDEKLFF. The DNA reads TGTGCCAGCAGTTACTCGATTGCGATGGATGAAAAACTGTTTTTT.